This TCR beta chain emerged from a study of blood T cell repertoires in COVID-19. The wider study: Acute and convalescent COVID-19 specimens originated in the United States, Italy and Spain. T cells, B-cell-depleted T cells, or PBMCs provided the cDNA or gDNA that served as material.

In this sample, this clone turned up once. Trimming took off 0 bases at V and 8 bases at J, with 16 bases between the two ends. Per germline, CDR1 LGHNA and CDR2 YSLEER. The CDR3 has 15 residues. Study processing details: Nucleated cell number was recorded as an estimate derived from reference gene primer amplification. Measured with immunoSEQ multiplex PCR; TCRdb has only the in-frame clones, and not every one. The DNA was the basis for D and trimming; V, J and clone size are from that table. Of a few hundred thousand clones in the sample, around 87% were seen once. The sequenced sample was peripheral blood. This rearrangement joins TRBV4-3 to TRBJ1-2; possibly TRBD1 for D (5 bases). The receptor's source is a young man with active or convalescent COVID-19. The CDR3 DNA reads TGCGCCAGCAGCCAAGAGCGGGGCAGGGCTCGGGGCTACACCTTC. Protein: CASSQERGRARGYTF.